This TCR beta chain is drawn from a study of CD8+CD57+ T cells in acquired aplastic anemia. The TCR beta profiling, which covered VDJ combination and CDR3 sequence, was carried out using genomic DNA as the template. MiXCR was run by TCRdb on the reads, yielding one entry per CDR3 protein. The sample carries around 400,000 distinct CDR3 sequences, roughly 64% recorded once. Germline CDR1 reads SNHLY; CDR2 reads FYNNEI. This CDR3 is 14 amino acids long. The sequence came from a human donor in good health, serving as a control. Source material: sorted CD4+, CD8+, or CD8+CD57+ T cells (not recorded which) from PBMCs. J is TRBJ2-1 and V is TRBV2; D uncertain. The J call may be in error: the DNA end matches TRBJ2-7 better. Here the CDR3 DNA reads TGTGTCACCAGTGTCCCGAACACCTACAATGAGCAGTACTTC. This codes for CVTSVPNTYNEQYF.